The present T cell receptor beta chain was sequenced within a study of technical replicates of blood from several donors. Trimming removed 4 bases at V and 7 bases at J, with 14 bases between. The germline V gene has CDR1 SGDLS and CDR2 YYNGEE. The length of the CDR3 is 14 residues. This table comes from immunoSEQ multiplex PCR, and its TCRdb copy is limited to in-frame clones, with some not included. The table includes 55,000 to 70,000 clones, about 90% detected once. The rearrangement uses TRBV9 and TRBJ1-4; a weak D match, TRBD1 (5 bases). The sequenced material came from PBMCs. The source is a human donor in good health. Some clones in this sample may be carry-over from other donors' samples. The CDR3 reads CASSPPGGGEKLFF. DNA of the CDR3: TGTGCCAGCAGCCCTCCCGGGGGTGGTGAAAAACTGTTTTTT.